This T cell receptor beta chain was profiled in a study of blood T cell repertoires in COVID-19. On the study more broadly: Samples taken during acute and convalescent COVID-19 were collected in the United States, Italy and Spain. PBMCs, B-cell-depleted T cells, or T cells provided the cDNA or gDNA that made up the material.

Authors' processing steps: How many nucleated cells were present was estimated from reference gene primer amplification. Sequencing was performed with immunoSEQ multiplex PCR; in TCRdb, only in-frame clones are kept and a portion is missing. From that table come the V and J calls and clone size; the DNA was used to work out D and trimming. The sample gives more than 75,000 clones, under 90% of which show up once; about 15% is in the top ten. Germline V CDR1 and CDR2: SGDLS, YYNGEE. V trimming: 3 bases; J trimming: 6 bases; junction bases outside the gene matches: 5. This CDR3 region has 14 residues. Sample: peripheral blood. The TCR was taken from a woman aged 70-85 years with acute or convalescent COVID-19. V is TRBV9 and J is TRBJ1-5; 8 nucleotides match TRBD1. CDR3 sequence: CASSAGQGGQPQHF. The CDR3 DNA sequence: TGTGCCAGCAGCGCCGGACAGGGAGGTCAGCCCCAGCATTTT. Full variable domain (outside the CDR3, taken from reference TRBV9 and TRBJ1-5): DSGVTQTPKHLITATGQRVTLRCSPRSGDLSVYWYQQSLDQGLQFLIQYYNGEERAKGNILERFSAQQFPDLHSELNLSSLELGDSALYFCASSAGQGGQPQHFGDGTRLSIL.